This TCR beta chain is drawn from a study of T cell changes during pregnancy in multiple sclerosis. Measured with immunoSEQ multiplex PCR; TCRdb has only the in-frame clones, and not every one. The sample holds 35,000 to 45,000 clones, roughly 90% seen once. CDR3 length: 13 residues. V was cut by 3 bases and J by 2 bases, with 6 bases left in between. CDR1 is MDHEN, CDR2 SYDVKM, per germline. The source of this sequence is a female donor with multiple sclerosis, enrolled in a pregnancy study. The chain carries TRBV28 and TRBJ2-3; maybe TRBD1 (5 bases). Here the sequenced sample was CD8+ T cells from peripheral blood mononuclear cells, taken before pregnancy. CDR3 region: CASSFRVTDTQYF. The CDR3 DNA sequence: TGTGCCAGCAGTTTCAGGGTCACAGATACGCAGTATTTT.